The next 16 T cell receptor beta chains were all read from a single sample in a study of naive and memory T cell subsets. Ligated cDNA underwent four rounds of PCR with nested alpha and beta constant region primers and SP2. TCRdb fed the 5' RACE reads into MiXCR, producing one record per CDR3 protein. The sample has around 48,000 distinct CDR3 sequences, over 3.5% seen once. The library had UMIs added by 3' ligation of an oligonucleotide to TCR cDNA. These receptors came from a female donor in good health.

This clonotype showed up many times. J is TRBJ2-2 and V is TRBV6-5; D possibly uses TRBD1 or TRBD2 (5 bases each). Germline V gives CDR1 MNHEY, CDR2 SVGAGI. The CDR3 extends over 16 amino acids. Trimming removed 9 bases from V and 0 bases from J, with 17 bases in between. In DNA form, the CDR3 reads TGTGCCAGTCATACGGGGCTAAGCTCGAACACCGGGGAGCTGTTTTTT. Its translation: CASHTGLSSNTGELFF.

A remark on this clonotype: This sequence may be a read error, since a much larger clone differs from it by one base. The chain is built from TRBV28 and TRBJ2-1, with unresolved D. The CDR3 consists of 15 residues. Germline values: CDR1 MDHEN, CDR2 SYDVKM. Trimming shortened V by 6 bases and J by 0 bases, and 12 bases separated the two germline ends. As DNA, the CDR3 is TGTGCCAGCAGCCCCCGCAGTTCCTCCTACAATGAGCAGTTCTTC. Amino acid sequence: CASSPRSSSYNEQFF. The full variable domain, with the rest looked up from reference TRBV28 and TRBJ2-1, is DVKVTQSSRYLVKRTGEKVFLECVQDMDHENMFWYRQDPGLGLRLIYFSYDVKMKEKGDIPEGYSVSREKKERFSLILESASTNQTSMYLCASSPRSSSYNEQFFGPGTRLTVL.

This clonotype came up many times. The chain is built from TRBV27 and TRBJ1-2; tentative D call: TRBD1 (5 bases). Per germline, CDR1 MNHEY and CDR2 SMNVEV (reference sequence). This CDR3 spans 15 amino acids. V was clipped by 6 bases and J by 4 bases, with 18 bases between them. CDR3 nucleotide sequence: TGTGCCAGCAGCCCCGCTACCGGGGCCGCCTATGGCTACACCTTC. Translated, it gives CASSPATGAAYGYTF.

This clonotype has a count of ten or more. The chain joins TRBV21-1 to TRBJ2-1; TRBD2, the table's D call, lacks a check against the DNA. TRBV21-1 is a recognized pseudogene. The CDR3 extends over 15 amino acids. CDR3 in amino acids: CASSKPGLASNEQFF. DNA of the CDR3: TGTGCCAGCAGCAAACCGGGACTAGCCAGCAATGAGCAGTTCTTC.

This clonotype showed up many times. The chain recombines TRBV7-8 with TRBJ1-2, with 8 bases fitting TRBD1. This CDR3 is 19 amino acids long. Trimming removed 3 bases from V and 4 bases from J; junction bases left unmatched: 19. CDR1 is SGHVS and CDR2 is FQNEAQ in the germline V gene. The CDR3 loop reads CASSFSFRARQGTFYGYTF. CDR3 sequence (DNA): TGTGCCAGCAGCTTTTCCTTCCGTGCCCGACAGGGGACTTTCTATGGCTACACCTTC.

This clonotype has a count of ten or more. For the CDR3, the DNA is TGTGCCAGCAGCTTAGGAGCGGGACATTCGATCGAGCAGTACTTC. Translating it yields CASSLGAGHSIEQYF. The rearrangement links TRBV7-9 to TRBJ2-7; TRBD2 might be the D (7 bases). V lost 1 base, J lost 6 bases, and 16 bases lay in between. Germline V gene lookup returns CDR1 SEHNR and CDR2 FQNEAQ (reference sequence). This CDR3 is built from 15 residues.

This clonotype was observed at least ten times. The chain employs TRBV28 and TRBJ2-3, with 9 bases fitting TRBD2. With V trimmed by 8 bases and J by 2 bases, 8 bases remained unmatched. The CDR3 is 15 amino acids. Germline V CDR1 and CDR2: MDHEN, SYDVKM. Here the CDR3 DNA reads TGTGCCAGCCTTACTAGCGGGCACGACACAGATACGCAGTATTTT. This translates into CASLTSGHDTDTQYF.

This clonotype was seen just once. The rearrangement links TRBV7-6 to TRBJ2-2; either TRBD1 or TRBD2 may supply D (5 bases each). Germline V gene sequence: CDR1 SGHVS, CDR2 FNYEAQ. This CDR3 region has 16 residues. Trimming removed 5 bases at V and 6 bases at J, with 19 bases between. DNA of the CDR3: TGTGCCAGCAGCGGACTCCGGGGCAAAGCAGCCGGGGAGCTGTTTTTT. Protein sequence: CASSGLRGKAAGELFF.

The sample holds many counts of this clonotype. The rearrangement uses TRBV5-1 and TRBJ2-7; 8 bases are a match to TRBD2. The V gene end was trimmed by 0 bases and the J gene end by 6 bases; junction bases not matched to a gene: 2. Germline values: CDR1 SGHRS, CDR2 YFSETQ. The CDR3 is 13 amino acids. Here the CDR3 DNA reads TGCGCCAGCAGCTTGGTAGCGGGAAGCGAGCAGTACTTC. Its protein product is CASSLVAGSEQYF. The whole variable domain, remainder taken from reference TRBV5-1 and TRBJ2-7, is KAGVTQTPRYLIKTRGQQVTLSCSPISGHRSVSWYQQTPGQGLQFLFEYFSETQRNKGNFPGRFSGRQFSNSRSEMNVSTLELGDSALYLCASSLVAGSEQYFGPGTRLTVT.

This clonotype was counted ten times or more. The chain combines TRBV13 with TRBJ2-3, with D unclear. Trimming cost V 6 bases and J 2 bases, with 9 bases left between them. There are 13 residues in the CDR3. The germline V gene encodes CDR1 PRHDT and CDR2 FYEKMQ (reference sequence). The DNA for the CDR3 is TGTGCCAGCAGTTACGAGAACACAGATACGCAGTATTTT. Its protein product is CASSYENTDTQYF.

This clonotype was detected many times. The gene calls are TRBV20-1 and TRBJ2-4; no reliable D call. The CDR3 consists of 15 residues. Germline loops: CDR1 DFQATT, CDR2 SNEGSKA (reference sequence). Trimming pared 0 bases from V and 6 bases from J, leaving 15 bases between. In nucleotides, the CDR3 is TGCAGTGCTAGAGATATTTTGACACCGCTAAACATTCAGTACTTC. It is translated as CSARDILTPLNIQYF.

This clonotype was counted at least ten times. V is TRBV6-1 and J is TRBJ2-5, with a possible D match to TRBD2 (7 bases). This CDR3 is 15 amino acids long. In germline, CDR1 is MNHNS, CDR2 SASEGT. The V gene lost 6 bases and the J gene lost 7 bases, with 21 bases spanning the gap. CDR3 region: CASSPSLGGQGTQYF. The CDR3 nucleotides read TGTGCCAGCAGCCCTAGTCTGGGGGGGCAGGGGACCCAGTACTTC.

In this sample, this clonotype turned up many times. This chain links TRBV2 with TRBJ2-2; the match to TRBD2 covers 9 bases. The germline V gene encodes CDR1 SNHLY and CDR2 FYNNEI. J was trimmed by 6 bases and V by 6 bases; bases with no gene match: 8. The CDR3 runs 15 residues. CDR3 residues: CASRLAGVRAGELFF. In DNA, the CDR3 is TGTGCCAGCAGATTAGCGGGAGTTAGGGCCGGGGAGCTGTTTTTT.

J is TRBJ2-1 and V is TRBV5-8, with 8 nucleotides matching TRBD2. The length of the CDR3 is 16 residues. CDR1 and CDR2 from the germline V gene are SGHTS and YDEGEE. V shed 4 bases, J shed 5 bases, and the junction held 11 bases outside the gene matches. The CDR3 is CASSPRTSTGDNEQFF. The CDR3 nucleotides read TGTGCCAGCAGCCCCAGGACTAGCACGGGGGACAATGAGCAGTTCTTC.

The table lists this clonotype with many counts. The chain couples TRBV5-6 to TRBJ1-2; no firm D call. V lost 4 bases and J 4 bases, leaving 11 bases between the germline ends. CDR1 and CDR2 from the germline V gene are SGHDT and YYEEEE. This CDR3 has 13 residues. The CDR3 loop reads CASSAERIYGYTF. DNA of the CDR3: TGTGCCAGCAGCGCGGAACGTATCTATGGCTACACCTTC.

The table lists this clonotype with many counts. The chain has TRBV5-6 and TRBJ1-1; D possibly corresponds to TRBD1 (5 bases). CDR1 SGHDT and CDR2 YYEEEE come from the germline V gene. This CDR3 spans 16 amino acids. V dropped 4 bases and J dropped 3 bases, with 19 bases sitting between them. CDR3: CASSRRSGVTDTEAFF. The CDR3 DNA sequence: TGTGCCAGCAGCAGACGGTCGGGGGTTACGGACACTGAAGCTTTCTTT.